This entry features one TCR beta chain sequence. Antigen: not known. This sample was included in a study of T-cell memory formation after mild COVID-19. Study-wide context: The TCR clusters were mostly specific to one donor. Study observations and caveats: CD4+ clones that contracted lay mainly in CM and EM; CD8+ ones lay in EMRA. Balance between CD4 and CD8 was seen in clones contracting day 15 to 85, and a CD4+ lean was seen in later expanders.

It was 5'RACE with constant-segment primers that produced the TCR alpha and TCR beta cDNA libraries, which carried sample barcodes and UMIs. Using its own MiXCR run on the 5' RACE reads, TCRdb lists one record per CDR3 protein. Of about 100,000 distinct CDR3 sequences listed, roughly a sixth were seen once; the top ten hold less than 6.5%. This CDR3 region has 15 residues. The junction had 7 bases not matched to a gene; V was cut back by 2 bases and J by 5 bases. In germline, CDR1 is MNHEY, CDR2 SVGAGI. The sequence was collected from a man aged 18 to 29 who had mild COVID-19 (a few samples of this study predate the infection). Cell type and time point are not known. The V call is TRBV6-5, the J call TRBJ1-1, with TRBD1 matching over 8 bases. Sequenced sample: PBMCs or a T cell subset sorted from them (not recorded which). For the CDR3, the DNA is TGTGCCAGCAGTTACCAAGGGACAGGACTAACTGAAGCTTTCTTT. This codes for CASSYQGTGLTEAFF.